These 14 T cell receptor beta chains came from one sample sequenced in a study of blood T cell repertoires in COVID-19. The repertoire was sequenced with immunoSEQ multiplex PCR; TCRdb's copy has only in-frame clones and lacks some. Among 130,000 to 150,000 clones listed, about 85% were seen once. Sequenced input: PBMCs or T cells enriched from blood (not recorded which). These receptors all stem from a woman in her forties who had been exposed to COVID-19.

The V call is TRBV7-3, the J call TRBJ1-1; TRBD1 aligns across 10 bases. Trimming took 4 bases from V and 3 from J; bases not matched to a gene: 2. From germline, CDR1 is SGHTA and CDR2 FQGTGA. The CDR3 runs 14 residues. CDR3 coding DNA: TGTGCCAGCAGCTGGACAGGGGGGTACACTGAAGCTTTCTTT. It yields the protein CASSWTGGYTEAFF.

The chain recombines TRBV2 with TRBJ1-1; 10 bases map to TRBD1. This CDR3 is built from 13 residues. Germline-derived CDR1 and CDR2 are SNHLY and FYNNEI. V shed 7 bases, J shed 4 bases, and the junction held 3 bases outside the gene matches. In DNA form, the CDR3 reads TGTGCCAGCAATGGACAGGGGGGCACTGAAGCTTTCTTT. This translates into CASNGQGGTEAFF.

This clone has just one count. The gene calls are TRBV29-1 and TRBJ2-5; possibly TRBD2 for D (6 bases). The CDR3 runs 12 residues. Germline V lookup: CDR1 SQVTM, CDR2 ANQGSEA. The V gene lost 4 bases and the J gene lost 5 bases, with 11 bases spanning the gap. Here the CDR3 reads CSVVGGWETQYF. The CDR3, as DNA: TGCAGCGTTGTAGGAGGGTGGGAGACCCAGTACTTC.

The chain has TRBV5-6 and TRBJ2-2, with unresolved D. The CDR3 covers 12 residues. The V end lost 0 bases, the J end lost 6 bases, and 3 bases lay between the germline ends. CDR1 and CDR2 (germline): SGHDT, YYEEEE. CDR3 coding DNA: TGTGCCAGCAGCTTGGCCGCCGGGGAGCTGTTTTTT. Protein product: CASSLAAGELFF.

The chain joins TRBV3-1 (or the pseudogene TRBV3-2) to TRBJ1-4; 9 nucleotides match TRBD1. V lost 2 bases and J lost 5; bases outside the gene matches: 18. The CDR3 spans 20 residues. The germline gives CDR1 LGHDT, CDR2 YNNKEL (reference sequence). CDR3 nucleotides: TGTGCCAGCAGCCAACCTGATAGGGGGCCCTGGACAGGGGAAAATGAAAAACTGTTTTTT. Protein sequence: CASSQPDRGPWTGENEKLFF.

The chain employs TRBV27 and TRBJ1-1, with TRBD1 matching over 7 bases. The CDR3 runs 16 residues. V was clipped by 0 bases and J by 1 base; unmatched bases: 5. Per germline, CDR1 MNHEY and CDR2 SMNVEV (reference sequence). CDR3 sequence reads: CASSLSSQGGNTEAFF. The CDR3 coding sequence is TGTGCCAGCAGTTTATCGAGCCAGGGGGGGAACACTGAAGCTTTCTTT.

Comment on this clone: The sample holds other DNA sequences that translate to the same CDR3. V is TRBV2 and J is TRBJ1-2; D unresolved. Trimming stripped 6 bases from V and 7 bases from J, with 6 bases between. Germline V gene data show CDR1 as SNHLY and CDR2 as FYNNEI. CDR3 length: 10 residues. For the CDR3, the DNA is TGTGCCAGCAGCCCGGTTGGCTACACCTTC. It yields the protein CASSPVGYTF.

The V gene is TRBV29-1, the J gene TRBJ2-7, with D possibly matching TRBD1 (5 bases). The V end was cut by 3 bases, the J end by 1 base, with 13 bases between. CDR3 length: 14 residues. The germline CDR1 and CDR2 sequences are SQVTM and ANQGSEA. The CDR3 loop reads CSVDTGSPSYEQYF. The CDR3 nucleotides read TGCAGCGTTGACACAGGATCCCCTTCCTACGAGCAGTACTTC.

This clone was counted once. V and J are TRBV3-1 (or the pseudogene TRBV3-2) and TRBJ2-7; a weak D match, TRBD1 (6 bases). CDR1 is LGHDT, CDR2 YNNKEL, per germline (reference sequence). The CDR3 has 14 amino acids. With 1 base removed from V and 3 bases from J, the gap between germline ends came to 10 bases. CDR3 sequence (DNA): TGTGCCAGCAGCCAAGGGGGGCCAGGCTACGAGCAGTACTTC. This sequence encodes CASSQGGPGYEQYF.

This chain connects TRBV5-6 to TRBJ2-1; D call uncertain. The ends were cut back, 2 bases at V and 10 bases at J, with 7 bases in the middle. This CDR3 spans 11 amino acids. CDR1 is SGHDT, CDR2 YYEEEE, per germline. The CDR3 DNA follows: TGTGCCAGCAGCTTCTCTGTAGAGCAGTTCTTC. Translation gives CASSFSVEQFF.

The V and J genes are TRBV19 and TRBJ1-5; 7 positions agree with TRBD1. The CDR3 consists of 15 residues. Germline loops: CDR1 LNHDA, CDR2 SQIVND (reference sequence). After removal of 6 bases from V and 0 bases from J, the junction contained 5 bases not matched to a gene. The CDR3 here is CASSRGQHSNQPQHF. The DNA for the CDR3 is TGTGCCAGTAGCAGGGGACAGCATAGCAATCAGCCCCAGCATTTT.

This clone showed up many times. This chain joins TRBV3-1 (or the pseudogene TRBV3-2) and TRBJ2-1; 11 bases map to TRBD2. Germline V gene sequence: CDR1 LGHDT, CDR2 YNNKEL (reference sequence). The CDR3 extends over 15 amino acids. Trimming at V came to 4 bases and at J to 6 bases, leaving 5 bases not matched to a gene. In DNA, the CDR3 is TGTGCCAGCAGCCCTGCTAGCGGGAGGAGCAATGAGCAGTTCTTC. This sequence encodes CASSPASGRSNEQFF.

The chain combines TRBV5-5 with TRBJ1-2; D may be TRBD1 (5 bases). This CDR3 region has 19 residues. V dropped 4 bases and J dropped 1 base, with 26 bases sitting between them. CDR1 and CDR2 from the germline V gene are SGHKS and YYEKEE (reference sequence). The chain's CDR3 is CASSNDWGVGSRRNYGYTF. The DNA for the CDR3 is TGTGCCAGCAGCAATGACTGGGGGGTTGGGTCCAGACGTAACTATGGCTACACCTTC.

The chain combines TRBV2 with TRBJ1-5; the D is unclear. The V gene's germline CDR1 is SNHLY and CDR2 FYNNEI. The CDR3 sequence is 14 residues long. Between the trimmed V and J ends, which lost 3 bases and 3 bases, there was a span of 9 bases. In nucleotides, the CDR3 is TGTGCCAGCAGTGAGGGCAGGATCAATCAGCCCCAGCATTTT. Its translation: CASSEGRINQPQHF. The full variable domain, its missing parts supplied by reference TRBV2 and TRBJ1-5, is EPEVTQTPSHQVTQMGQEVILRCVPISNHLYFYWYRQILGQKVEFLVSFYNNEISEKSEIFDDQFSVERPDGSNFTLKIRSTKLEDSAMYFCASSEGRINQPQHFGDGTRLSIL.